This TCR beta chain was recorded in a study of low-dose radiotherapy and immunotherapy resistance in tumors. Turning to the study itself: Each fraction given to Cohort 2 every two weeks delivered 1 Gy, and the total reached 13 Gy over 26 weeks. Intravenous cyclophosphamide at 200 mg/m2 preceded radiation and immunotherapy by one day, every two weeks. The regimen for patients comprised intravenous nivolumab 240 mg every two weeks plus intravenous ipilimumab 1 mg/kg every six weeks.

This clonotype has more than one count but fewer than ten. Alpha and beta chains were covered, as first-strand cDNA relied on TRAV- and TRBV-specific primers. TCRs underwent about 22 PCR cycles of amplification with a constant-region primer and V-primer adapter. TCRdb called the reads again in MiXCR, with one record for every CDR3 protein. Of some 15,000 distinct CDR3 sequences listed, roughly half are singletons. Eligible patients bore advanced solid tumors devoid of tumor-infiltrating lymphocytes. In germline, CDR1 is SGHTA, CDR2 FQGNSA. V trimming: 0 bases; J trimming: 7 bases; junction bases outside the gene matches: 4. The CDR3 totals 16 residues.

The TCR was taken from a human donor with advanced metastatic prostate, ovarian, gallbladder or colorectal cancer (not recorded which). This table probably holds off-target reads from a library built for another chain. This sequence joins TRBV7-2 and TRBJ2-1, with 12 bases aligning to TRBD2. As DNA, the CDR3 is TGTGCCAGCAGCTTAGCGTGGGGGACTAGCGGGAATGAGCAGTTCTTC. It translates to CASSLAWGTSGNEQFF.